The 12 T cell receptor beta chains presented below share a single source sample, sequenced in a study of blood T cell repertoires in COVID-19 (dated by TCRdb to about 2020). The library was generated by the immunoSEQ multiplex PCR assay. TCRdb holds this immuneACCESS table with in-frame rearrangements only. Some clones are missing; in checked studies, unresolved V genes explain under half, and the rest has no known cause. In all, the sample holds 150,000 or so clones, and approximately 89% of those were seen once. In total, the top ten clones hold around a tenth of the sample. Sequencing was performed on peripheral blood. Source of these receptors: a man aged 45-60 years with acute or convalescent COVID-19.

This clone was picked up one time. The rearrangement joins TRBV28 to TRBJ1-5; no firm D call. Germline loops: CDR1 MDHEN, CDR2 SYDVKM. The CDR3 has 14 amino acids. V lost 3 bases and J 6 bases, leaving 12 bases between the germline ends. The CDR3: CASSFPQVSQPQHF. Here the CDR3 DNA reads TGTGCCAGCAGTTTCCCCCAGGTTAGTCAGCCCCAGCATTTT.

CDR3 sequence: CSARGLSEQFF. CDR3 coding DNA: TGCAGTGCTAGAGGGTTGAGTGAGCAGTTCTTC. The chain couples TRBV20-1 to TRBJ2-1; D remains unclear. Trimming took 1 base from V and 9 from J, leaving 7 bases between them. Per germline, CDR1 DFQATT and CDR2 SNEGSKA (reference sequence). The CDR3 contains 11 residues.

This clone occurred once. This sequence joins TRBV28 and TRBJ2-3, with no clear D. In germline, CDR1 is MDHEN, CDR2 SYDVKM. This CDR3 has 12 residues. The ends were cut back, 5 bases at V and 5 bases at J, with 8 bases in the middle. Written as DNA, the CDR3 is TGTGCCAGCAGTCCCCCCGGAGATACGCAGTATTTT. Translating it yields CASSPPGDTQYF.

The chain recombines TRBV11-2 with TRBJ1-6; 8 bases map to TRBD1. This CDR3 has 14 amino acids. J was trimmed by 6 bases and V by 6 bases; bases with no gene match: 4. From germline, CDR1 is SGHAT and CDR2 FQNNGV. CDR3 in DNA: TGTGCCAGCAGAACAGGGGGACCTAATTCACCCCTCCACTTT. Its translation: CASRTGGPNSPLHF.

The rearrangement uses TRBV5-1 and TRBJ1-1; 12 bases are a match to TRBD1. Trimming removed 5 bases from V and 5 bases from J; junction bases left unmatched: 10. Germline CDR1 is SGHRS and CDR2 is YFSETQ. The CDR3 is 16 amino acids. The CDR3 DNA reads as TGCGCCAGCAGTCCCGGGACAGGGGGCTTAGGGACTGAAGCTTTCTTT. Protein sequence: CASSPGTGGLGTEAFF. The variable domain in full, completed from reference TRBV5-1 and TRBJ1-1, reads KAGVTQTPRYLIKTRGQQVTLSCSPISGHRSVSWYQQTPGQGLQFLFEYFSETQRNKGNFPGRFSGRQFSNSRSEMNVSTLELGDSALYLCASSPGTGGLGTEAFFGQGTRLTVV.

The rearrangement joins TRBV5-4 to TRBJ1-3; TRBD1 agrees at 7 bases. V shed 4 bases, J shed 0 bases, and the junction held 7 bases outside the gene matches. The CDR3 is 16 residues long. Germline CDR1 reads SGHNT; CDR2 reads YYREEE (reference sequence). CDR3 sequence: CASSNDRVRSGNTIYF. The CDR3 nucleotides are TGTGCCAGCAGCAATGACAGGGTACGCTCTGGAAACACCATATATTTT.

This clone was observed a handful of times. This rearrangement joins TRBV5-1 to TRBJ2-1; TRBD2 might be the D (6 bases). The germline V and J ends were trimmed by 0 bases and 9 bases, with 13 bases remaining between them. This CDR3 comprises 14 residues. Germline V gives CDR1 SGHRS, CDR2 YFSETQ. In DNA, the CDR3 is TGCGCCAGCAGCTTGGCACTGGGGGAGGCTGAGCAGTTCTTC. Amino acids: CASSLALGEAEQFF.

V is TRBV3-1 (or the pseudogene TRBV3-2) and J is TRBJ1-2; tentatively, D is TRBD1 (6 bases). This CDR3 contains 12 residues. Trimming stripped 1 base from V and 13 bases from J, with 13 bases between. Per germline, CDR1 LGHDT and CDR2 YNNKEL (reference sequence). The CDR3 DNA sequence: TGTGCCAGCAGCCAAGGATGGACAGACAGCACCTTC. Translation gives CASSQGWTDSTF.

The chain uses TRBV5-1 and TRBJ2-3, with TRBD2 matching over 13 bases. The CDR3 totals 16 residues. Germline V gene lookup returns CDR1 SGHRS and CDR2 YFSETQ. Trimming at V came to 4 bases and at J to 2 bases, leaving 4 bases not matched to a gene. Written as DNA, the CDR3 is TGCGCCAGCAGCCCTGGACTAGCGGGAGCCACAGATACGCAGTATTTT. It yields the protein CASSPGLAGATDTQYF.

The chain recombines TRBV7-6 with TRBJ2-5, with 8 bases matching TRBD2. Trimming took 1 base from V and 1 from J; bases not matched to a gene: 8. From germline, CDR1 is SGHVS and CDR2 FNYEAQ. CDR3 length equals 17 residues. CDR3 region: CASSLGVAGGSQETQYF. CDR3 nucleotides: TGTGCCAGCAGCTTAGGGGTTGCGGGAGGCTCCCAAGAGACCCAGTACTTC.

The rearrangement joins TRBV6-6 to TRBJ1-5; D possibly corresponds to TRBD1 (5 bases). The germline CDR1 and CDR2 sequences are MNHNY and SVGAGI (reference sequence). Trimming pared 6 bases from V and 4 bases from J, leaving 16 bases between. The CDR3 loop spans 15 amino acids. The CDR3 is CASSPSGGVNQPQHF. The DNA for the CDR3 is TGTGCCAGCAGCCCGTCCGGGGGGGTTAATCAGCCCCAGCATTTT.

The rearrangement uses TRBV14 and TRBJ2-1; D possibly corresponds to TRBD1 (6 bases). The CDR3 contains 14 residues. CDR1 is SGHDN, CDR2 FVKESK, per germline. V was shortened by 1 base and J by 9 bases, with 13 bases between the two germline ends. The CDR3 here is CASSQAWGPGEQFF. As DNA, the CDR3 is TGTGCCAGCAGCCAAGCATGGGGGCCCGGTGAGCAGTTCTTC.